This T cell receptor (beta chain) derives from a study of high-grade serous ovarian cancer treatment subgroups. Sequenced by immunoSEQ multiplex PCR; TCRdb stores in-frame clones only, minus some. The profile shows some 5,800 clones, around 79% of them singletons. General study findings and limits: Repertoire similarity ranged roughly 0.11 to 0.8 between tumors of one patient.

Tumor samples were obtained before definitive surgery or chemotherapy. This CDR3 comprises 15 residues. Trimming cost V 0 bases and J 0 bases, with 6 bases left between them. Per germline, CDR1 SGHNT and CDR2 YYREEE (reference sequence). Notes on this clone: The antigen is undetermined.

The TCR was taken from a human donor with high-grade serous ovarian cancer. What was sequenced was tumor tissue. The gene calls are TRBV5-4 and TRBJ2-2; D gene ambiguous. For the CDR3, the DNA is TGTGCCAGCAGCTTGGCCAGTGCGAACACCGGGGAGCTGTTTTTT. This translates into CASSLASANTGELFF.